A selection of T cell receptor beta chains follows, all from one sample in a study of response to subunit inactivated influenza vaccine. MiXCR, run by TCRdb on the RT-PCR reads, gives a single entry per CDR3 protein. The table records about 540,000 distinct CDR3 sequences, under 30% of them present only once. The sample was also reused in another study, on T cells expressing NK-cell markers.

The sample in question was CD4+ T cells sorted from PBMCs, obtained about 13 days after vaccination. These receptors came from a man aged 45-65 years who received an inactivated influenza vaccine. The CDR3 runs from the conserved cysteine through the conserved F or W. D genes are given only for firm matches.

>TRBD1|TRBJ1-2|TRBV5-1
CASSLAGTDYGYTF
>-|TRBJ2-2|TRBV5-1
CASSQTPGNTGELFF
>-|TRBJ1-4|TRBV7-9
CASSAGSTLATNEKLFF
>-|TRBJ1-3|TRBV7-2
CASSGSGGNTIYF
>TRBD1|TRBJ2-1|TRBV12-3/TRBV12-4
CASRPTGVGNEQFF
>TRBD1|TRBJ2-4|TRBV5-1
CASRETGTGYIQYF
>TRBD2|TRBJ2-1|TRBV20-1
CSARSTSGRLDEQFF
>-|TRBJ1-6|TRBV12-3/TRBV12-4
CASSPRGSPLHF
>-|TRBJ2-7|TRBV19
CASRDLSGREQYF
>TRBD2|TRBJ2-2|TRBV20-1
CSARGSGRAGELFF
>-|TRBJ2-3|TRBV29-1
CSVESGPDTQYF
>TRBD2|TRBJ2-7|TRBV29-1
CSVEIAGSMGEQYF
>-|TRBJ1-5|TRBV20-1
CSARVGAPNQPQHF
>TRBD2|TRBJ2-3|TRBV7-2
CASSGTSGGALDTQYF
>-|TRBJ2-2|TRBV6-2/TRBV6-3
CASTRVGGELFF
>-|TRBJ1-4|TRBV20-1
CSARDVGNPGEKLFF
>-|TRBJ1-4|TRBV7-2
CASSSNPTNEKLFF
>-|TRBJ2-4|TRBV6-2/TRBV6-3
CASSFSLMGAKNIQYF
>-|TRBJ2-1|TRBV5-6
CASSSGPREQFF
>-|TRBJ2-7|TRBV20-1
CSVTGGPTYEQYF
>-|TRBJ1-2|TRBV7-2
CASNRDIWNGYTF
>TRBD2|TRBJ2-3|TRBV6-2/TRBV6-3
CASSYASGRADTQYF
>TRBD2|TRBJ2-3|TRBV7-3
CASSLTAGGPDTQYF
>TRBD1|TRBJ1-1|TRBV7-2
CASSLMVRTGGEAFF
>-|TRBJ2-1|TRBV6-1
CASRSGGNLYNEQFF
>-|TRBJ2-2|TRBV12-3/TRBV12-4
CASQLGVANTGELFF
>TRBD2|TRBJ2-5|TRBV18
CASSPGTSGRETQYF